The 9 T cell receptor beta chains below were found in one sample sequenced in a study of blood T cell repertoires in COVID-19. The repertoire was sequenced with immunoSEQ multiplex PCR; TCRdb's copy has only in-frame clones and lacks some. Seen here are about 400,000 clones, approximately 89% observed once, and the top ten hold 1.7%. The material sequenced was PBMCs or T cells enriched from blood (not recorded which). Receptors were obtained from a young woman who had recovered from COVID-19.

The chain combines TRBV30 with TRBJ1-1; D gene unclear. The germline CDR1 and CDR2 sequences are GTSNPN and SVGIG (reference sequence). Trimming pared 0 bases from V and 1 base from J, leaving 6 bases between. This CDR3 is built from 13 residues. CDR3 nucleotides: TGTGCCTGGAGTGTCAAGCCGAACACTGAAGCTTTCTTT. Translation gives CAWSVKPNTEAFF.

The chain joins TRBV5-1 to TRBJ2-7, with D uncertain. Germline assignment: CDR1 SGHRS and CDR2 YFSETQ. Deletions cut 0 bases from V and 0 bases from J, with 7 bases between. This CDR3 is built from 14 residues. The DNA for the CDR3 is TGCGCCAGCAGCTTGGACCACAGCTCCTACGAGCAGTACTTC. Its translation: CASSLDHSSYEQYF.

The chain couples TRBV24-1 to TRBJ2-7; a weak D match, TRBD1 (5 bases). In germline, CDR1 is KGHDR, CDR2 SFDVKD. This CDR3 is built from 13 residues. V lost 5 bases, J lost 5 bases, and 12 bases lay in between. The CDR3 here is CATSGGHKHEQYF. The DNA for the CDR3 is TGTGCCACCAGTGGTGGACACAAACACGAGCAGTACTTC.

The genes are TRBV7-2 and TRBJ1-2, with D possibly being TRBD1 (6 bases). Trimming stripped 5 bases from V and 4 bases from J, with 14 bases between. The CDR3 contains 14 residues. CDR1 is SGHTA and CDR2 is FQGNSA in the germline V gene. The CDR3 spells CASSGTRRTYGYTF. CDR3 bases: TGTGCCAGCAGCGGGACAAGACGGACCTATGGCTACACCTTC.

The chain joins TRBV18 to TRBJ1-3; 8 bases line up with TRBD1. Germline V gene lookup returns CDR1 KGHSH and CDR2 LQKENI. V was pared by 3 bases and J by 2 bases, with 3 bases of the junction left unmatched. The CDR3 is 15 residues long. The CDR3 bases are TGTGCCAGCTCACCTGTACAGGGGGCTGGAAACACCATATATTTT. It yields the protein CASSPVQGAGNTIYF.

The chain is built from TRBV30 and TRBJ1-1; D is perhaps TRBD1 (5 bases). CDR1 and CDR2 from the germline V gene are GTSNPN and SVGIG (reference sequence). The germline V and J ends were trimmed by 8 bases and 4 bases, with 17 bases remaining between them. The CDR3 totals 13 residues. The CDR3 DNA sequence: TGTGCCCAACTGAGGAAAGGGGCCACTGAAGCTTTCTTT. Its protein product is CAQLRKGATEAFF.

The V gene is TRBV7-2, the J gene TRBJ2-1, with 14 bases that match TRBD2. The V gene's germline CDR1 is SGHTA and CDR2 FQGNSA. There are 20 residues in the CDR3. The J segment lost 2 bases and the V segment lost 0 bases, leaving 9 bases of the junction unmatched. The chain's CDR3 is CASSLANRGTSGSPYNEQFF. Written as DNA, the CDR3 is TGTGCCAGCAGCTTAGCGAATCGGGGGACTAGCGGGAGTCCCTACAATGAGCAGTTCTTC.

This rearrangement joins TRBV6-5 to TRBJ1-4; 10 bases are a match to TRBD1. Looked up from germline, CDR1 is MNHEY and CDR2 is SVGAGI. V lost 6 bases to trimming and J lost 7 bases; unmatched junction nucleotides: 8. This CDR3 is 15 amino acids long. CDR3 nucleotides: TGTGCCAGCAGGAAGGACAGGGGGTCGGTTGAAAAACTGTTTTTT. This translates into CASRKDRGSVEKLFF.

This chain joins TRBV6-1 and TRBJ1-2; perhaps TRBD1 as D (5 bases). In germline, CDR1 is MNHNS, CDR2 SASEGT. This CDR3 is built from 14 residues. The V gene lost 3 bases and the J gene lost 4 bases, with 12 bases spanning the gap. The CDR3 reads CASSEGNRIYGYTF. CDR3 DNA: TGTGCCAGCAGTGAGGGAAACAGGATCTATGGCTACACCTTC.